Below, one TCR beta chain is given with its context. This sample was included in a study of blood T cell repertoires in COVID-19. The V gene lost 5 bases and the J gene lost 5 bases, with 14 bases spanning the gap. CDR3 length: 14 amino acids. In germline, CDR1 is SGDLS, CDR2 YYNGEE. Sequenced by immunoSEQ multiplex PCR; TCRdb stores in-frame clones only, minus some. The data hold about 260,000 clones, with about 88% observed a single time. The sequenced sample was peripheral blood. This TCR derives from a woman aged 55-69 years with COVID-19, enrolled during active disease. The chain is built from TRBV9 and TRBJ1-5; D unresolved. CDR3 nucleotides: TGTGCCAGCAGTTCCGGGGATGGTCATCAGCCCCAGCATTTT. Residues: CASSSGDGHQPQHF.